This section outlines one TCR beta chain sequence together with its context. The antigen is unknown. This CDR3 is built from 18 residues. With 0 bases clipped from V and 3 bases from J, the junction kept 10 bases outside the gene matches. The V gene's germline CDR1 is LGHNA and CDR2 YNFKEQ. This specimen belongs to a study of immune evolution from preneoplasia to lung adenocarcinoma. The overall study: HLA loss of heterozygosity: 7% AIS, about 15% MIA, about 35% ADC, none AAH. General study points: Top clone frequencies peaked in normal lung, apparently declining through invasive adenocarcinoma.

Patient tissue came from resections in Japan or China, 2014–2017. H&E slides confirmed each diagnosis, reviewed by two pathologists independently. Repertoires were generated with immunoSEQ multiplex PCR, while TCRdb's copy carries only in-frame clones and drops some. The sample includes around 15,000 clones, 80% to 90% seen only once; the top ten take 2.6%. This receptor was obtained from a person aged 70 to 85 with invasive lung adenocarcinoma. V and J are TRBV4-2 and TRBJ1-4; the match to TRBD1 covers 7 bases. The sample taken for sequencing was FFPE invasive lung adenocarcinoma tissue. The CDR3 nucleotides read TGTGCCAGCAGCCAAGAAGGGACAGCATCCAGACCTAATGAAAAACTGTTTTTT. It encodes CASSQEGTASRPNEKLFF.